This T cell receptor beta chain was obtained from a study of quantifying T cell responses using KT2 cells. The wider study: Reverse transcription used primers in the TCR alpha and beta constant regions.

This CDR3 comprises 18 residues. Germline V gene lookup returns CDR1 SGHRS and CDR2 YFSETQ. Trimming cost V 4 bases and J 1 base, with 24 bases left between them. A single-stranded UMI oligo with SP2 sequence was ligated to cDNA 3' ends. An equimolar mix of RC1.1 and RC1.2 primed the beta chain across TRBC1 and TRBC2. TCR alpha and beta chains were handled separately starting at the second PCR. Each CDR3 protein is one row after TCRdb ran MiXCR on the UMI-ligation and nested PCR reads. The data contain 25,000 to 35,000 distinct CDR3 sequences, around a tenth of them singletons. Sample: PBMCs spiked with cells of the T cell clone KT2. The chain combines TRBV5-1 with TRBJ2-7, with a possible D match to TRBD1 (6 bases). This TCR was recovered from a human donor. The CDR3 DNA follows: TGCGCCAGCAGCCCGAACTATGGGACACCTTGGGCTTCCTACGAGCAGTACTTC. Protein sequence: CASSPNYGTPWASYEQYF.